The clone carrying this T cell receptor beta chain showed up just a few times. Its antigen is unknown. Germline V CDR1 and CDR2: SGHRS, YFSETQ. The CDR3 spans 14 residues. The ends were cut back, 4 bases at V and 6 bases at J, with 15 bases in the middle. The data originate from a study of response to subunit inactivated influenza vaccine. Study-wide points: It was the authors' suggestion that each seasonal influenza vaccination recruits few new T cells.

TCRdb re-derived calls from the RT-PCR reads in MiXCR, one entry per CDR3 protein. The sample consists of around 710,000 distinct CDR3 sequences, more than 11% of them appearing once. The sequence was obtained from a man aged 50-59 years who received an inactivated influenza vaccine. Material: PBMCs from blood, obtained approximately 15 days before vaccination. V and J are TRBV5-1 and TRBJ2-3; D remains unclear. The CDR3 nucleotides are TGCGCCAGCAGCGAAACCCTGACCCGGGATACGCAGTATTTT. It encodes CASSETLTRDTQYF.